The 14 T cell receptor beta chains below all came from one sample that was sequenced in a study of T cells in Graves' hyperthyroidism and ophthalmopathy. The TCR beta CDR3 regions underwent amplification using RNA transcripts as the source. In the first-round RT-PCR of the TCR CDR3, the HTBI primer set was used. MiXCR was run by TCRdb on the multiplex PCR reads, yielding one entry per CDR3 protein. The sample lists about 52,000 distinct CDR3 sequences; approximately 48% were seen once. Sequencing was done on a sample of blood. These receptors came from a woman between 45 and 60 years old with Graves' ophthalmopathy.

In its sample, this clonotype was seen many times. The CDR3 loop is CASSPPLAGELFF. Written as DNA, the CDR3 is TGCGCCAGCAGCCCCCCCCTTGCCGGGGAGCTGTTTTTT. The rearrangement links TRBV5-1 to TRBJ2-2; D uncertain. The V gene lost 4 bases and the J gene lost 6 bases, with 10 bases spanning the gap. The CDR3 spans 13 residues. From germline, CDR1 is SGHRS and CDR2 YFSETQ.

This clonotype was seen repeatedly, ten times or more. The rearrangement links TRBV25-1 to TRBJ1-5; 11 bases agree with TRBD1. Germline V CDR1 and CDR2: MGHDK, SYGVNS. The V segment lost 4 bases and the J segment 0 bases; nucleotides outside the gene matches: 8. The CDR3 runs 18 residues. The CDR3 is CASSGGDRGWYSNQPQHF. The CDR3 DNA is TGTGCCAGCAGTGGGGGGGACAGGGGGTGGTATAGCAATCAGCCCCAGCATTTT.

The genes are TRBV10-1 and TRBJ1-5; 9 bases line up with TRBD1. Per germline, CDR1 WNHNN and CDR2 SYGVQD (reference sequence). Losses at the gene ends were 4 bases for V and 4 bases for J; bases not matched to a gene: 5. The CDR3 spans 15 residues. CDR3 in amino acids: CASSARTGVNQPQHF. The CDR3 coding sequence is TGCGCCAGCAGTGCCAGGACAGGGGTTAATCAGCCCCAGCATTTT.

Details on this clonotype: Here the CDR3 omits its conserved ending phenylalanine or tryptophan, so a read error is the likely source. The limits of the CDR3 on the DNA are not certain, so only TCRdb's listed CDR3 is given. The J gene is TRBJ2-1, the V gene TRBV4-3. 8 amino acids form the CDR3, both terminal residues included. Germline-derived CDR1 and CDR2 are LGHNA and YSLEER. Here the CDR3 reads CASSQEPS.

Concerning this clonotype itself: This clone may be a read error of a much larger clone one base away. The CDR3 does not end in the conserved phenylalanine or tryptophan, so this is likely a read error. The chain joins TRBV28 to TRBJ2-7; 11 bases fit TRBD2. The germline CDR1 and CDR2 sequences are MDHEN and SYDVKM. This CDR3 is built from 14 residues. V was pared by 6 bases and J by 2 bases, with 3 bases of the junction left unmatched. The CDR3 protein is CASRPSGGPYEQYL. CDR3 DNA sequence: TGTGCCAGCAGGCCTAGCGGGGGGCCCTACGAGCAGTACCTC.

This clonotype was picked up many times. The rearrangement uses TRBV6-5 and TRBJ1-2; D is unclear. Deletions cut 1 base from V and 3 bases from J, with 15 bases between. CDR1 and CDR2 from the germline V gene are MNHEY and SVGAGI. This CDR3 is 16 amino acids long. This CDR3 is CASSYLSGRSDYGYTF. CDR3 in DNA: TGTGCCAGCAGTTACTTGTCAGGAAGGAGTGACTATGGCTACACCTTC.

In this sample, this clonotype turned up many times. The V call is TRBV20-1, the J call TRBJ2-7, with no clear D. V dropped 2 bases and J dropped 7 bases, with 15 bases sitting between them. Germline CDR1 DFQATT, CDR2 SNEGSKA (reference sequence). The CDR3 has 13 residues. The CDR3 loop reads CSARQPSWSEQYF. CDR3 nucleotides: TGCAGTGCTAGACAACCTTCATGGTCAGAGCAGTACTTC.

Comments on this clonotype: A much more abundant neighbour one base away suggests this may be a read error. This sequence joins TRBV6-5 and TRBJ2-2, with 9 positions matching TRBD2. CDR3 length: 16 residues. The V and J ends lost 4 bases and 4 bases, in that order; junction bases with no gene match: 7. Looked up from germline, CDR1 is MNHEY and CDR2 is SVGAGI. DNA of the CDR3: TGTGCCAGCAGTTGGGGCGGGGGGGGCCCCACCGGGGAGCTGTTTTTT. Amino acids: CASSWGGGGPTGELFF.

This clonotype came up a few times. The gene calls are TRBV11-1 and TRBJ2-5, with 7 bases aligning to TRBD2. Per germline, CDR1 SGHAT and CDR2 FQDESV (reference sequence). The CDR3 is 16 amino acids. The trim removed 2 bases at V and 5 bases at J, leaving 11 bases unmatched. The CDR3: CASSLIPSRAGETQYF. CDR3 nucleotides: TGTGCCAGCAGCTTAATCCCTAGTCGAGCGGGGGAGACCCAGTACTTC.

The V and J genes are TRBV10-3 and TRBJ1-6; the match to TRBD1 covers 11 bases. Germline CDR1 is ENHRY and CDR2 is SYGVKD. The CDR3 contains 15 residues. V was pared by 7 bases and J by 10 bases, with 9 bases of the junction left unmatched. The CDR3 nucleotides are TGTGCCATCATGGGGGGGACAGGGGGTAACTCACCCCTCCACTTT. Protein product: CAIMGGTGGNSPLHF.

On this clonotype: One junction end does not reproduce the germline sequence, and a read error may be involved. The chain carries TRBV24-1 and TRBJ2-3; D may be TRBD2 (5 bases). The CDR3 loop spans 16 amino acids. CDR1 is KGHDR, CDR2 SFDVKD, per germline. The CDR3 DNA follows: TGTGCCACCAGTGCGGGCGGGCTAGTTGACACAGATACGCAATATTTT. This translates into CATSAGGLVDTDTQYF.

The chain joins TRBV2 to TRBJ2-2, with D perhaps TRBD2 (5 bases). Germline CDR1 is SNHLY and CDR2 is FYNNEI. The V and J ends lost 3 bases and 7 bases respectively, with 9 bases between them. The CDR3 contains 13 residues. CDR3 DNA: TGTGCCAGCAGTGAGTCTAGCCACGGGGAGCTGTTTTTT. Translation gives CASSESSHGELFF.

This clonotype came up many times. V is TRBV20-1 and J is TRBJ2-7; TRBD2 agrees at 7 bases. This CDR3 contains 17 residues. The germline V gene has CDR1 DFQATT and CDR2 SNEGSKA (reference sequence). Trimming at V came to 1 base and at J to 1 base, leaving 13 bases not matched to a gene. CDR3 sequence (DNA): TGCAGTGCTAGAGTGCCCTTCGGTGGCGGGAGTTCCTACGAGCAGTACTTC. Its translation: CSARVPFGGGSSYEQYF.

This clonotype was picked up many times. A much larger clone lies a single base off, so this may be a read error. This chain uses TRBV7-2 with TRBJ2-1, with D possibly TRBD2 on 5 matching bases. Trimming stripped 6 bases from V and 12 bases from J, with 12 bases between. CDR3 length: 11 amino acids. In germline, CDR1 is SGHTA, CDR2 FQGNSA. The CDR3 DNA is TGTGCCAGCAGAACGGACTGTGTGCAGTTCTTC. It is translated as CASRTDCVQFF.